The 18 T cell receptor beta chains presented below share a single source sample, sequenced in a study of blood T cell repertoires in COVID-19. The data were produced by immunoSEQ multiplex PCR, yet TCRdb's version contains in-frame clones alone and is incomplete. The sample holds around 170,000 clones, roughly 83% seen once. Sequenced material: peripheral blood. Receptors originate from a man aged 18-30 years with active or convalescent COVID-19.

The chain couples TRBV3-1 (or the pseudogene TRBV3-2) to TRBJ1-3, with 7 bases aligning to TRBD1. The ends lost 5 bases at V and 2 bases at J; junction bases unmatched: 0. CDR1 and CDR2 (germline): LGHDT, YNNKEL (reference sequence). The CDR3 runs to 13 residues. Written as DNA, the CDR3 is TGTGCCAGCAGCGGGACAGCTGGAAACACCATATATTTT. This translates into CASSGTAGNTIYF.

There are a few counts of this clone. This chain links TRBV19 with TRBJ1-2; TRBD1 matches 8 bases. Germline CDR1 is LNHDA and CDR2 is SQIVND (reference sequence). This CDR3 is 16 amino acids long. J gave up 4 bases and V 3 bases, and 10 bases lay outside the gene matches. This CDR3 is CASSMYGDRKVYGYTF. In DNA form, the CDR3 reads TGTGCCAGTAGTATGTATGGGGACAGGAAAGTCTATGGCTACACCTTC.

The chain uses TRBV11-2 and TRBJ2-2; TRBD1 aligns across 8 bases. The CDR3 has 15 amino acids. V was clipped by 4 bases and J by 1 base; unmatched bases: 2. Germline V gene data show CDR1 as SGHAT and CDR2 as FQNNGV. Here the CDR3 DNA reads TGTGCCAGCAGCTCAGGGGGCCAGAACACCGGGGAGCTGTTTTTT. Its translation is CASSSGGQNTGELFF.

The chain is built from TRBV2 and TRBJ1-5; D is unresolved. Trimming removed 4 bases from V and 4 bases from J, with 11 bases in between. Germline V lookup: CDR1 SNHLY, CDR2 FYNNEI. The CDR3 is 14 residues long. CDR3 sequence reads: CASSGSQFNQPQHF. The CDR3 DNA follows: TGTGCCAGCAGTGGGTCCCAGTTTAATCAGCCCCAGCATTTT.

The genes are TRBV6-5 and TRBJ2-5; D not certain. V was shortened by 0 bases and J by 0 bases, with 8 bases between the two germline ends. CDR1 is MNHEY and CDR2 is SVGAGI in the germline V gene. This CDR3 is built from 15 residues. DNA for the CDR3: TGTGCCAGCAGTTACTCTTTGTATAACCAAGAGACCCAGTACTTC. Its translation is CASSYSLYNQETQYF.

This clone was detected a few times. The genes are TRBV18 and TRBJ1-1; 7 bases map to TRBD1. The CDR3 contains 16 residues. CDR1 and CDR2 (germline): KGHSH, LQKENI. V lost 1 base, J lost 3 bases, and 8 bases stayed unmatched. CDR3 DNA: TGTGCCAGCTCACCACGCCCTTACAGGGGCGACACTGAAGCTTTCTTT. Translating it yields CASSPRPYRGDTEAFF.

The V gene is TRBV3-1 (or the pseudogene TRBV3-2), the J gene TRBJ2-3; 11 bases are shared with TRBD2. After removal of 4 bases from V and 3 bases from J, the junction contained 3 bases not matched to a gene. CDR1 and CDR2 (germline): LGHDT, YNNKEL (reference sequence). The CDR3 loop spans 15 amino acids. In DNA form, the CDR3 reads TGTGCCAGCAGCCCACTAGCGGGGGTAACAGATACGCAGTATTTT. Translated: CASSPLAGVTDTQYF.

The chain has TRBV6-2 or TRBV6-3 and TRBJ2-5, with a tentative D call TRBD2 (6 bases). In germline, CDR1 is MNHEY, CDR2 SVGEGT. The CDR3 runs to 16 residues. Trimming pared 4 bases from V and 5 bases from J, leaving 20 bases between. CDR3 coding DNA: TGTGCCAGCAGTTCCCCATCCCTACGGAGGGCGGAGACCCAGTACTTC. Translated: CASSSPSLRRAETQYF.

V usage is TRBV10-3 and J usage is TRBJ2-7; a weak D match, TRBD1 (6 bases). V lost 3 bases to trimming and J lost 2 bases, with 14 bases between them. The length of the CDR3 is 15 residues. The germline V gene encodes CDR1 ENHRY and CDR2 SYGVKD. CDR3 DNA: TGTGCCATCAGTGAAACAGGGATGTCAGCCTACGAGCAGTACTTC. It specifies CAISETGMSAYEQYF.

This clone was recorded at least ten times. The gene calls are TRBV5-1 and TRBJ1-2; TRBD1 matches 9 bases. This CDR3 has 18 residues. Germline-derived CDR1 and CDR2 are SGHRS and YFSETQ. J lost 8 bases, V lost 2 bases, and 19 bases had no gene match. The CDR3 protein is CASSFRGVSTGGELGYTF. The CDR3 DNA follows: TGCGCCAGCAGCTTTCGTGGGGTGTCCACAGGGGGCGAACTAGGCTACACCTTC.

This rearrangement joins TRBV7-6 to TRBJ2-1; 8 bases agree with TRBD2. Trimming took 5 bases from V and 7 from J; bases not matched to a gene: 16. The germline gives CDR1 SGHVS, CDR2 FNYEAQ. This CDR3 contains 17 residues. DNA of the CDR3: TGTGCCAGCAGCCAACCAACGGGGGGGCCGTCGGCGAATGAGCAGTTCTTC. Amino acid sequence: CASSQPTGGPSANEQFF. The full variable domain, its missing parts supplied by reference TRBV7-6 and TRBJ2-1, is GAGVSQSPRYKVTKRGQDVALRCDPISGHVSLYWYRQALGQGPEFLTYFNYEAQQDKSGLPNDRFSAERPEGSISTLTIQRTEQRDSAMYRCASSQPTGGPSANEQFFGPGTRLTVL.

V and J are TRBV5-1 and TRBJ1-2; D perhaps matches TRBD1 (5 bases). Germline CDR1 is SGHRS and CDR2 is YFSETQ. This CDR3 region has 14 residues. With 0 bases removed from V and 1 base from J, the gap between germline ends came to 7 bases. CDR3: CASSLEGLNYGYTF. DNA for the CDR3: TGCGCCAGCAGCTTGGAGGGACTTAACTATGGCTACACCTTC.

This clone was seen once. V usage is TRBV6-6 and J usage is TRBJ2-7; the D gene is possibly TRBD2 (5 bases). Germline V gene lookup returns CDR1 MNHNY and CDR2 SVGAGI (reference sequence). The CDR3 is 15 residues long. The V gene lost 0 bases and the J gene lost 0 bases, with 9 bases spanning the gap. In DNA, the CDR3 is TGTGCCAGCAGTTACTCGCGGGCGAGCTCCTACGAGCAGTACTTC. Amino acid sequence: CASSYSRASSYEQYF.

This chain connects TRBV6-5 to TRBJ1-4, with 11 bases fitting TRBD1. The germline V gene encodes CDR1 MNHEY and CDR2 SVGAGI. The V gene end was trimmed by 6 bases and the J gene end by 10 bases; junction bases not matched to a gene: 7. The CDR3 is made up of 14 amino acids. CDR3 coding DNA: TGTGCCAGCAGCAGGGACAGGGGGTTAGGAAAACTGTTTTTT. Its translation: CASSRDRGLGKLFF.

Points on this clone: This same CDR3 is encoded by further DNA sequences in the sample. The genes are TRBV7-2 and TRBJ1-2; 9 bases align to TRBD1. The V and J ends lost 4 bases and 0 bases, in that order; junction bases with no gene match: 3. Germline V lookup: CDR1 SGHTA, CDR2 FQGNSA. The CDR3 contains 15 residues. CDR3 DNA: TGTGCCAGCAGCTCTCGACAGGGGGCTAACTATGGCTACACCTTC. Residues: CASSSRQGANYGYTF. Combining the CDR3 with reference TRBV7-2 and TRBJ1-2 gives the whole variable domain GAGVSQSPSNKVTEKGKDVELRCDPISGHTALYWYRQSLGQGLEFLIYFQGNSAPDKSGLPSDRFSAERTGGSVSTLTIQRTQQEDSAVYLCASSSRQGANYGYTFGSGTRLTVV.

To note about this clone: This CDR3 is also generated by other DNA sequences in the sample. This chain uses TRBV7-9 with TRBJ1-3, with D possibly being TRBD1 (5 bases). The CDR3 length is 15 residues. Trimming pared 1 base from V and 4 bases from J, leaving 11 bases between. Germline CDR1 SEHNR, CDR2 FQNEAQ (reference sequence). CDR3 DNA: TGTGCCAGCAGCTTAGGGCAGGGCCCCGGAAACACCATATATTTT. Protein sequence: CASSLGQGPGNTIYF.

The V call is TRBV28, the J call TRBJ1-2; 7 bases line up with TRBD1. Germline trimming cut 6 bases from V and 3 bases from J; bases unmatched to any gene: 4. CDR1 MDHEN and CDR2 SYDVKM come from the germline V gene. CDR3 size: 13 residues. The CDR3 nucleotides read TGTGCCAGCAGCCCCGACAGGGACTATGGCTACACCTTC. Amino acid sequence: CASSPDRDYGYTF.

The rearrangement links TRBV19 to TRBJ2-1; 12 nucleotides align to TRBD2. Trimming at V came to 3 bases and at J to 7 bases, leaving 7 bases not matched to a gene. The CDR3 runs 16 residues. Germline-derived CDR1 and CDR2 are LNHDA and SQIVND (reference sequence). The chain's CDR3 is CASSMDLLAGGNEQFF. In DNA, the CDR3 is TGTGCCAGTAGTATGGATCTTCTAGCGGGAGGGAATGAGCAGTTCTTC.